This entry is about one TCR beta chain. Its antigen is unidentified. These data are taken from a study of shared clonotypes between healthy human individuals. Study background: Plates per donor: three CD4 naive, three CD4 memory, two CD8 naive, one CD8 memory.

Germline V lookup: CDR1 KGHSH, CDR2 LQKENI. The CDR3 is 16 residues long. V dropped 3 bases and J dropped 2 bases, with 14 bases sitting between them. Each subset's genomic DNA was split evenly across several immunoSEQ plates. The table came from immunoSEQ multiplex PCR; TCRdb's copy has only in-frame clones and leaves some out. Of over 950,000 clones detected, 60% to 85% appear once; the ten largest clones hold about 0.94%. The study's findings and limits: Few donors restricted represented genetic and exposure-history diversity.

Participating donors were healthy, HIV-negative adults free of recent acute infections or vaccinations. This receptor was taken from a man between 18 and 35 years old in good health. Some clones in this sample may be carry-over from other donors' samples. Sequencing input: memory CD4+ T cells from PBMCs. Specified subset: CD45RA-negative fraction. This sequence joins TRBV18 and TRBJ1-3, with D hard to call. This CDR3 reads CASSPSPGEAGNTIYF. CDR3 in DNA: TGTGCCAGCTCACCTTCTCCGGGTGAGGCTGGAAACACCATATATTTT.